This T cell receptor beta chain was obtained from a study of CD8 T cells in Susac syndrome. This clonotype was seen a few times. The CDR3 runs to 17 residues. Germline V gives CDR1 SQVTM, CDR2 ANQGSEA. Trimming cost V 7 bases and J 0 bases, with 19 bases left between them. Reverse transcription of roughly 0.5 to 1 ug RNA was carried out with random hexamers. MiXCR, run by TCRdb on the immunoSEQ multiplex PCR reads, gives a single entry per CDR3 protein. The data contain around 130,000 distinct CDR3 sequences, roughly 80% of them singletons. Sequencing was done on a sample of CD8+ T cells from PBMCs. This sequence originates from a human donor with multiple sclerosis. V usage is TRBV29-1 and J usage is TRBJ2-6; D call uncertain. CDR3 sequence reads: CSAVTWKEGSGANVLTF. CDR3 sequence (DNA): TGCAGCGCTGTGACTTGGAAGGAAGGCTCTGGGGCCAACGTCCTGACTTTC.